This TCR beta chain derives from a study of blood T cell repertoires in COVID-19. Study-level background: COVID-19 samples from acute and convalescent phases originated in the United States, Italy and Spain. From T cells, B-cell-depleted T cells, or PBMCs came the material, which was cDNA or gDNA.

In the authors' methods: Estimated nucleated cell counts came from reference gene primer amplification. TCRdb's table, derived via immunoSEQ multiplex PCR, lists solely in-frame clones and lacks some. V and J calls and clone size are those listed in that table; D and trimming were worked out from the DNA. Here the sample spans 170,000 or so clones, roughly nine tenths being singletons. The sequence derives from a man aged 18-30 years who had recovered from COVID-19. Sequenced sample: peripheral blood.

The CDR3 spells CAISESRMQRETYEQYF. Written as DNA, the CDR3 is TGTGCCATCAGTGAGTCCCGTATGCAGCGGGAAACCTACGAGCAGTACTTC. This rearrangement joins TRBV10-3 to TRBJ2-7; 7 bases match TRBD2. Germline assignment: CDR1 ENHRY and CDR2 SYGVKD. V shed 0 bases and J 2 bases; nucleotides not matched to a gene: 10. This CDR3 region has 17 residues.